This T cell receptor (beta chain) originates from a study of blood T cell repertoires in COVID-19. About the research overall: Acute and convalescent COVID-19 specimens originated in the United States, Italy and Spain. PBMCs, B-cell-depleted T cells, or T cells provided the cDNA or gDNA that made up the material.

Per the original methods: By means of reference gene primer amplification, nucleated cell counts were estimated. TCRdb's table, derived via immunoSEQ multiplex PCR, lists solely in-frame clones and lacks some. V and J calls and clone size are those listed in that table; D and trimming were worked out from the DNA. The profile shows around 90,000 clones, around four fifths of them singletons. CDR1 and CDR2 from the germline V gene are MNHEY and SVGAGI. The CDR3 runs to 14 residues. Deletions cut 0 bases from V and 4 bases from J, with 10 bases between. The TCR was taken from an older woman with active or convalescent COVID-19. This chain links TRBV6-5 with TRBJ2-7; perhaps TRBD1 as D (6 bases). Specimen: peripheral blood. This CDR3 is CASSYSGQGYEQYF. Here the CDR3 DNA reads TGTGCCAGCAGTTACTCGGGGCAGGGGTACGAGCAGTACTTC.